The 17 T cell receptor beta chains given below trace back to one sample, sequenced in a study of human T cells and chemical hapten exposure. Using its own MiXCR run on the RACE reads, TCRdb lists one record per CDR3 protein. The sample includes 100,000 or so distinct CDR3 sequences, under 40% of them seen just once. The sample's time point: patch test 3, about 24 weeks after DPC sensitization. Treatment given: therapeutic diphenylcyclopropenone sensitization with weekly scalp DPC. The sequences come from whole blood, collected in connection with sensitization to the hapten diphenylcyclopropenone (DPC). These receptor sequences come from a man aged 40-49 years with alopecia areata. Some clones in this sample may be carry-over from other donors' samples.

This clonotype was detected only once. The chain employs TRBV18 and TRBJ1-1; 10 bases align to TRBD1. Germline trimming cut 6 bases from V and 3 bases from J; bases unmatched to any gene: 4. The CDR3 consists of 14 residues. Germline V gene sequence: CDR1 KGHSH, CDR2 LQKENI. The CDR3 DNA sequence: TGTGCCAGCTCTCCGGGACAGGGGTACACTGAAGCTTTCTTT. Its translation: CASSPGQGYTEAFF.

Many counts were recorded for this clonotype. The CDR3 sequence is CASSYRASGTDTQYF. The CDR3, as DNA: TGTGCCAGCAGCTACAGGGCTTCGGGCACAGATACGCAGTATTTT. V is TRBV7-2 and J is TRBJ2-3; D possibly corresponds to TRBD1 (6 bases). The CDR3 runs to 15 residues. CDR1 and CDR2 (germline): SGHTA, FQGNSA. The V end lost 4 bases, the J end lost 1 base, and 12 bases lay between the germline ends. The full variable domain, rest sourced from reference TRBV7-2 and TRBJ2-3, is GAGVSQSPSNKVTEKGKDVELRCDPISGHTALYWYRQSLGQGLEFLIYFQGNSAPDKSGLPSDRFSAERTGGSVSTLTIQRTQQEDSAVYLCASSYRASGTDTQYFGPGTRLTVL.

The chain's CDR3 is CSAGTGTNYEQYF. The CDR3 DNA is TGCAGTGCTGGAACCGGGACTAACTACGAGCAGTACTTC. This chain connects TRBV20-1 to TRBJ2-7; 7 nucleotides align to TRBD2. After removal of 5 bases from V and 3 bases from J, the junction contained 7 bases not matched to a gene. The CDR3 runs to 13 residues. CDR1 is DFQATT and CDR2 is SNEGSKA in the germline V gene (reference sequence).

Only a few counts were recorded for this clonotype. The gene calls are TRBV3-1 and TRBJ1-3; D not certain. The germline V gene encodes CDR1 LGHDT and CDR2 YNNKEL (reference sequence). V was trimmed by 6 bases and J by 0 bases, leaving 6 bases between them. The CDR3 covers 13 residues. The CDR3 nucleotides read TGTGCCAGCAGATCACACTCTGGAAACACCATATATTTT. It is translated as CASRSHSGNTIYF.

The chain is built from TRBV10-3 and TRBJ1-1; possibly TRBD1 for D (6 bases). Trimming took 10 bases from V and 5 from J, leaving 23 bases between them. The CDR3 consists of 15 residues. The germline V gene encodes CDR1 ENHRY and CDR2 SYGVKD. CDR3 protein: CATEQIQGSGTEAFF. The CDR3 DNA reads as TGTGCCACAGAACAGATACAGGGCTCGGGAACTGAAGCTTTCTTT.

This chain uses TRBV5-6 with TRBJ2-2, with D perhaps TRBD1 (5 bases). The length of the CDR3 is 15 residues. The ends were cut back, 2 bases at V and 6 bases at J, with 14 bases in the middle. In germline, CDR1 is SGHDT, CDR2 YYEEEE. The CDR3 is CASSLGAGPSGELFF. CDR3 in DNA: TGTGCCAGCAGCTTAGGAGCAGGGCCATCCGGGGAGCTGTTTTTT.

This clonotype was picked up one time. The CDR3 region is CASSKVRAGGTYEQYV. CDR3 coding DNA: TGTGCCAGCAGCAAAGTTCGAGCGGGAGGGACCTACGAGCAGTACGTC. The chain links TRBV21-1 to TRBJ2-7; the table names TRBD2, a call not compared with the DNA. TRBV21-1 is reported as a pseudogene. The CDR3 covers 16 residues.

The chain is built from TRBV20-1 and TRBJ2-3, with 7 bases identical to TRBD2. The germline CDR1 and CDR2 sequences are DFQATT and SNEGSKA (reference sequence). CDR3 size: 14 residues. The J segment lost 4 bases and the V segment lost 5 bases, leaving 9 bases of the junction unmatched. In nucleotides, the CDR3 is TGCAGTGCTCCGCTGGCGGGAGCCTCAGATACGCAGTATTTT. This encodes CSAPLAGASDTQYF.

The DNA for the CDR3 is TGTGCCACCAGTGACGCCCCGGGACAGGGGTTGGGAAATGAGCAGTTCTTC. It specifies CATSDAPGQGLGNEQFF. J is TRBJ2-1 and V is TRBV24-1; the match to TRBD1 covers 10 bases. The CDR3 totals 17 residues. The germline CDR1 and CDR2 sequences are KGHDR and SFDVKD. V lost 4 bases to trimming and J lost 7 bases; unmatched junction nucleotides: 12.

This sequence joins TRBV6-7 and TRBJ2-1; 10 bases agree with TRBD2. TRBV6-7 is known as an ORF, though its function is uncertain. After removal of 0 bases from V and 10 bases from J, the junction contained 12 bases not matched to a gene. This CDR3 contains 17 residues. The CDR3 here is CASSYSMGASGRGEQFF. As DNA, the CDR3 is TGTGCCAGCAGTTACTCGATGGGGGCTAGCGGGAGAGGCGAGCAGTTCTTC.

This clonotype has just a few counts. The V and J genes are TRBV7-2 and TRBJ2-7; D may be TRBD1 (6 bases). Germline lookup yields CDR1 SGHTA and CDR2 FQGNSA. There are 13 residues in the CDR3. V dropped 2 bases and J dropped 2 bases, with 7 bases sitting between them. The CDR3, as DNA: TGTGCCAGCAGCTTACAGGGGCCCTACGAGCAGTACTTC. It translates to CASSLQGPYEQYF.

Only a few counts were recorded for this clonotype. This sequence joins TRBV3-1 and TRBJ2-7; D not certain. Trimming removed 2 bases at V and 7 bases at J, with 9 bases between. Germline CDR1 LGHDT, CDR2 YNNKEL (reference sequence). This CDR3 is 12 amino acids long. The CDR3 sequence is CASSQSSREQYF. As DNA, the CDR3 is TGTGCCAGCAGCCAATCAAGTAGAGAGCAGTACTTC.

This clonotype was seen more than once but under ten times. The chain links TRBV6-4 to TRBJ2-2, with 7 bases lining up with TRBD2. Germline lookup yields CDR1 MRHNA and CDR2 SNTAGT. V was pared by 2 bases and J by 7 bases, with 16 bases of the junction left unmatched. The CDR3 has 18 amino acids. The CDR3 nucleotides are TGTGCCAGCAGTGACCCATCAGCTAGCGGCCAGCCGCACGGGGAGCTGTTTTTT. It is translated as CASSDPSASGQPHGELFF.

This clonotype was seen more than once but under ten times. This chain joins TRBV6-5 and TRBJ1-2; D unclear. The CDR3 runs to 13 residues. The V and J ends lost 1 base and 8 bases respectively, with 11 bases between them. Germline V gene data show CDR1 as MNHEY and CDR2 as SVGAGI. The CDR3 here is CASSYFPPQGYTF. In nucleotides, the CDR3 is TGTGCCAGCAGTTACTTCCCCCCGCAGGGCTACACCTTC.

The V call is TRBV12-3 or TRBV12-4, the J call TRBJ2-1; 10 bases are a match to TRBD1. The V and J ends lost 6 bases and 9 bases, in that order; junction bases with no gene match: 8. The CDR3 runs 14 residues. The CDR3 bases are TGTGCCAGCAGCTGGGACAGGGGAGTCGGTGAGCAGTTCTTC. Its protein product is CASSWDRGVGEQFF.

The V call is TRBV24-1, the J call TRBJ2-3; D is possibly TRBD2 (6 bases). CDR3 size: 15 residues. V lost 3 bases and J lost 6, with 15 bases in between. Germline assignment: CDR1 KGHDR and CDR2 SFDVKD. CDR3 loop: CATSDPAGVLDTQYF. The DNA of the CDR3 is TGTGCCACCAGTGATCCAGCGGGCGTGCTGGATACGCAGTATTTT.

This clonotype was detected only a few times. CDR3 sequence: CASSLLGLGQGETQYF. DNA of the CDR3: TGTGCCAGCAGCTTATTGGGACTAGGTCAAGGAGAGACCCAGTACTTC. J is TRBJ2-5 and V is TRBV7-2; 8 nucleotides agree with TRBD2. The CDR3 runs to 16 residues. The germline gives CDR1 SGHTA, CDR2 FQGNSA. Trimming cost V 2 bases and J 4 bases; bases outside gene matches: 9.